The rows below give T cell receptor beta chains drawn from one sample of a study of shared clonotypes between healthy human individuals. TCRdb keeps only in-frame clones here, not all; method: immunoSEQ multiplex PCR. The sample includes 1,400,000 or so clones, approximately 98.5% of them seen just once. Material for sequencing was naive CD4+ T cells sorted from blood. The origin of the receptors is a man aged 25 to 40 in good health. The conserved cysteine and the conserved F or W are not part of the CDR3 here.

j_call,v_call,cdr3_aa
TRBJ2-3,TRBV5-4,ASSIRGPGSVSDTQY
TRBJ2-5,TRBV4-1,ASSQDPAGANLGETQY
TRBJ2-7,TRBV6-1,ASSERVRVGAYEQY
TRBJ2-5,TRBV18,ASSPVGQETQY
TRBJ1-5,TRBV29-1,SVGVQANQPQH
TRBJ2-7,TRBV27,ASGFAGRVGSYEQY
TRBJ2-5,TRBV18,ASSPLETQY
TRBJ2-7,TRBV6-4,ASSVEGNEGYEQY
TRBJ1-5,TRBV4-1,ASSQTPGLVNQPQH
TRBJ1-4,TRBV11-2,ASSRSYQMKANEKLF
TRBJ2-1,TRBV7-2,ASSPDWSGRQF
TRBJ2-7,TRBV13,ASSLGGGPRDEQY
TRBJ2-4,TRBV5-1,ASSTETLAKNIQY
TRBJ2-3,TRBV5-1,ASSFSSSGVKHTDTQY
TRBJ1-5,TRBV28,ASSLRGPNQPQH
TRBJ2-3,TRBV5-1,ASRAPFGAQY
TRBJ2-4,TRBV28,ASSLSTKNIQY
TRBJ2-3,TRBV10-3,AIRNYSTDTQY
TRBJ1-4,TRBV5-5,ASSKDSHEKLF
TRBJ2-7,TRBV28,ASSDGRGREQY
TRBJ2-7,TRBV9,ASSALGSGSSYEQY
TRBJ2-3,TRBV7-6,ASSSLAGGVVDTQY
TRBJ2-1,TRBV7-2,ASSLGQGLHEQF
TRBJ1-1,TRBV11-3,ASSRMFGDTEAF
TRBJ2-5,TRBV6-5,ASRHLGGQETQY
TRBJ2-2,TRBV5-4,ASNDRGTGELF
TRBJ1-5,TRBV27,ASSLQGNQPQH
TRBJ2-7,TRBV7-7,ASSLERGREQY
TRBJ2-2,TRBV7-7,ASSLGGSVTGELF
TRBJ2-5,TRBV19,ASSLGRARQETQY
TRBJ2-2,TRBV14,ASSHRTGTGELF
TRBJ2-7,TRBV15,ATSRESDSSYEQY
TRBJ2-3,TRBV7-3,ASSSRPPTDTQY
TRBJ2-7,TRBV14,ASSLQGRAAEQY
TRBJ2-7,TRBV5-1,ASSGTSGTYEQY
TRBJ2-3,TRBV5-4,ASSRSAGGRGADTQY
TRBJ2-7,TRBV25-1,ASRETGISYEQY
TRBJ1-1,TRBV6-6,ASSYSVANTEAF
TRBJ1-5,TRBV7-2,ASSLRGRPQH
TRBJ2-7,TRBV2,ASIGSYEQY
TRBJ1-2,TRBV11-3,ASSFMGGYGYT
TRBJ2-2,TRBV28,ASRMAGGPGTGELF
TRBJ1-3,TRBV7-9,ASSLVSSGNTIY
TRBJ2-1,TRBV7-9,ASSPWGTGAPNEQF
TRBJ2-1,TRBV29-1,SVTWGSGEQF
TRBJ2-7,TRBV28,ASSFRTAPIRGQY
TRBJ2-7,TRBV6-1,ASSEAWDSTYEQY
TRBJ2-3,TRBV7-2,ASSLRGGRVDTQY
TRBJ2-3,TRBV5-1,ASSLWLAGGEDTQY
TRBJ2-3,TRBV18,ASSPAVARDTQY
TRBJ2-5,TRBV7-6,ASSLEGLQETQY
TRBJ2-2,TRBV18,ASSTLGLAGLNTGELF
TRBJ2-7,TRBV18,ASSPFEEYEQY
TRBJ2-7,TRBV15,ATSRDYLYEQY